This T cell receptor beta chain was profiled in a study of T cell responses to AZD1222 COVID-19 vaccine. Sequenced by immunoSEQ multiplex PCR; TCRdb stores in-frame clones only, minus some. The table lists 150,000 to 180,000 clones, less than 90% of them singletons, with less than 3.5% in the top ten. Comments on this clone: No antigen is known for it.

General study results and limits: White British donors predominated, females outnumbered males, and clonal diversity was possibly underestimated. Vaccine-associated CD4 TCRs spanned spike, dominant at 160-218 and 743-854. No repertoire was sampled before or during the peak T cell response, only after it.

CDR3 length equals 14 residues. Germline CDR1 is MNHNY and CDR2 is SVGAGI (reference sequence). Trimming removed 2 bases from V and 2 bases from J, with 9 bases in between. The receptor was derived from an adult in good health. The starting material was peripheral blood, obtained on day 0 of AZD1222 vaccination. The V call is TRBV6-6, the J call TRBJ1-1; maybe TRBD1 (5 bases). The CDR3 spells CASSYGASNTEAFF. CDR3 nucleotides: TGTGCCAGCAGTTACGGGGCATCAAACACTGAAGCTTTCTTT.